The sequence of this T cell receptor (beta chain) was determined in a study of T cell repertoires in cytomegalovirus infection. Study-wide background: It was recently identified HLA-C-restricted and well-studied HLA-B-restricted CMV epitopes that the study used.

Of note for this clonotype: Its antigen is unknown.

V shed 5 bases and J shed 0 bases, with 13 bases lying between them. This CDR3 is 15 amino acids long. MiXCR, run by TCRdb on the reads, gives a single entry per CDR3 protein. The sample has hundreds of thousands of distinct CDR3 sequences; 33% are singletons. The chain links TRBV12-3 or TRBV12-4 to TRBJ1-1; no reliable D call. The sequences come from cultured PBMCs, collected from culture after CMV antigen stimulation. The TCR comes from a human donor in good health (CMV status not recorded). Some clones in this sample may be carry-over from other donors' samples. CDR3 nucleotides: TGTGCCAGCAGTCTTAGACCTTTAATGAACACTGAAGCTTTCTTT. Amino acid sequence: CASSLRPLMNTEAFF.